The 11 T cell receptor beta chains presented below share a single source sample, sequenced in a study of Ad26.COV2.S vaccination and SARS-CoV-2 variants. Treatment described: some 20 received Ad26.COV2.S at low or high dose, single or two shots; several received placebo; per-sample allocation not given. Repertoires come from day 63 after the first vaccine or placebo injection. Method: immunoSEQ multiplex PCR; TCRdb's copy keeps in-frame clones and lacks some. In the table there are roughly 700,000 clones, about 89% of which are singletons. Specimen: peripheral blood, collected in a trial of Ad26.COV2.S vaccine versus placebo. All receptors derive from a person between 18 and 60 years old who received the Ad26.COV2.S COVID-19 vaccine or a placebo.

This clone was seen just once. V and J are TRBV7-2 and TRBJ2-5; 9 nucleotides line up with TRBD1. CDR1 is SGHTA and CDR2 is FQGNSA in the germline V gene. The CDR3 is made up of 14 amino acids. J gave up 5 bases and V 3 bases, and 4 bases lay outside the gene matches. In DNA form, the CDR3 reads TGTGCCAGCAGCTTCAACAGGGGGCGTGAGACCCAGTACTTC. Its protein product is CASSFNRGRETQYF.

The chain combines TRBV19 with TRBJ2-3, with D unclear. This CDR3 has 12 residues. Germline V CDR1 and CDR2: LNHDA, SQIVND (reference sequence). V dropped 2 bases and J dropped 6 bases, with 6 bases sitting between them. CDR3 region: CASSIRFDTQYF. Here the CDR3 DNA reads TGTGCCAGTAGTATAAGGTTTGATACGCAGTATTTT. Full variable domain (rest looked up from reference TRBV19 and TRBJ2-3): DGGITQSPKYLFRKEGQNVTLSCEQNLNHDAMYWYRQDPGQGLRLIYYSQIVNDFQKGDIAEGYSVSREKKESFPLTVTSAQKNPTAFYLCASSIRFDTQYFGPGTRLTVL.

The CDR3 DNA reads as TGTGCTAGTGGTACGACAGAATTAGAGACCCAGTACTTC. Encoded protein: CASGTTELETQYF. V gene TRBV12-5 combines with J gene TRBJ2-5, with D tentatively TRBD1 (5 bases). Germline V lookup: CDR1 LGHNT, CDR2 FRNRAP. CDR3 length equals 13 residues. Trimming stripped 5 bases from V and 4 bases from J, with 11 bases between.

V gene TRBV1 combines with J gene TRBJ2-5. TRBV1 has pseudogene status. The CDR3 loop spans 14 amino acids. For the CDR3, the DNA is TGCACCAGCAGCCAAAGCCAGAACCAAGAGACCCAGTACTTC. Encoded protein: CTSSQSQNQETQYF.

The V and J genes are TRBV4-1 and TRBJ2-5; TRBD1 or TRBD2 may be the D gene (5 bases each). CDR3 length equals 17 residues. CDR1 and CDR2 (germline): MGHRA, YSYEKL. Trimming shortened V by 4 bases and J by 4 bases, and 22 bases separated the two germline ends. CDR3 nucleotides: TGCGCCAGCAGCCGGGGCAATGTGGGGGTAGGAGGAGAGACCCAGTACTTC. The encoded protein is CASSRGNVGVGGETQYF.

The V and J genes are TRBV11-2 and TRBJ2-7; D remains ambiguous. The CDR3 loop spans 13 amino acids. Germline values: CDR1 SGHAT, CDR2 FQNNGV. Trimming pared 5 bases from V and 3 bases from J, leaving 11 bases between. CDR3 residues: CASSPGPVYEQYF. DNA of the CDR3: TGTGCCAGCAGCCCCGGGCCCGTCTACGAGCAGTACTTC.

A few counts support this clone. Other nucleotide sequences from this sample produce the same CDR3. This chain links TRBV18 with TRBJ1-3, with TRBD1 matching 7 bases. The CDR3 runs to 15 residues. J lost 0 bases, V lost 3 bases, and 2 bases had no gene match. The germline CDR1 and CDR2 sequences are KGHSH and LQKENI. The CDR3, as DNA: TGTGCCAGCTCACCTGACAGGGCCTCTGGAAACACCATATATTTT. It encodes CASSPDRASGNTIYF.

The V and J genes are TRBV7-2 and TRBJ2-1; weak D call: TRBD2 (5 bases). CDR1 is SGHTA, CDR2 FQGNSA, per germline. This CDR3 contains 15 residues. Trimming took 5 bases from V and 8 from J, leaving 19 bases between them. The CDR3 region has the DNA TGTGCCAGCAGCCCCCGAGGAGGAATACAAGATGAGCAGTTCTTC. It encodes CASSPRGGIQDEQFF.

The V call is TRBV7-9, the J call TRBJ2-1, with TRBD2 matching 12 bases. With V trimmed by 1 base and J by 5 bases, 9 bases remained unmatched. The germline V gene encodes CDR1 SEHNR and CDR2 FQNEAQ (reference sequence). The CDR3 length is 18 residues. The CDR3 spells CASSLGGRLAGGNNEQFF. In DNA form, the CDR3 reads TGTGCCAGCAGCTTAGGCGGCCGGCTAGCGGGGGGGAACAATGAGCAGTTCTTC. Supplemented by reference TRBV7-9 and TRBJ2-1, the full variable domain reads DTGVSQNPRHKITKRGQNVTFRCDPISEHNRLYWYRQTLGQGPEFLTYFQNEAQLEKSRLLSDRFSAERPKGSFSTLEIQRTEQGDSAMYLCASSLGGRLAGGNNEQFFGPGTRLTVL.

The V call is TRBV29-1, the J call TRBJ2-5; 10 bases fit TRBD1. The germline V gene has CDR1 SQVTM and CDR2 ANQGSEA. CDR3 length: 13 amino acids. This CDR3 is CSTDRGNGETQYF. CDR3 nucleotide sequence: TGCAGTACGGACAGGGGGAACGGAGAGACCCAGTACTTC.

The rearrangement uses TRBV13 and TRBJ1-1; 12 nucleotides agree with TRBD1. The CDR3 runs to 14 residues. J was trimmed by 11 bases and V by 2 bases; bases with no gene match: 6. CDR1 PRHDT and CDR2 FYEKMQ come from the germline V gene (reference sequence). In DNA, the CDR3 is TGTGCCAGCAGCTTACTGGGACAGGGGGCCTCTGCTTTCTTT. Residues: CASSLLGQGASAFF.